The 10 T cell receptor beta chains in this list originate from one sample, sequenced in a study of shared clonotypes between healthy human individuals. The table came from immunoSEQ multiplex PCR; TCRdb's copy has only in-frame clones and leaves some out. The sample carries roughly 1 million clones, about 77% recorded once. Sequences were obtained from memory CD4+ T cells sorted from blood. Subset indicated: CD45RA-negative fraction. These receptors were taken from a man between 18 and 29 years old in good health.

CDR3 loop: CASSLASSGGRNEQFF. CDR3 sequence (DNA): TGTGCCAGCAGTTTAGCATCTAGCGGGGGTCGAAATGAGCAGTTCTTC. V and J are TRBV28 and TRBJ2-1, with 10 bases identical to TRBD2. CDR1 is MDHEN and CDR2 is SYDVKM in the germline V gene. The CDR3 covers 16 residues. J was trimmed by 7 bases and V by 2 bases; bases with no gene match: 8.

This chain connects TRBV6-1 to TRBJ1-4, with D possibly TRBD1 on 6 matching bases. CDR1 and CDR2 (germline): MNHNS, SASEGT. V lost 7 bases and J lost 6, with 15 bases in between. This CDR3 spans 14 amino acids. The chain's CDR3 is CASTPQGGYEKLFF. CDR3 sequence (DNA): TGTGCCAGCACCCCACAGGGAGGGTATGAAAAACTGTTTTTT.

This clone was seen a single time. V is TRBV21-1 and J is TRBJ2-3; the D call in the table, TRBD2, was not verified against the DNA. TRBV21-1 is deemed a pseudogene. The CDR3 loop spans 15 amino acids. For the CDR3, the DNA is TGTGCCAGCAGCAAATGGTTGCTAGCCACAGATACGCAGTATTTT. Translated, it gives CASSKWLLATDTQYF.

The rearrangement joins TRBV4-1 to TRBJ1-3; no definite D call. Germline V lookup: CDR1 MGHRA, CDR2 YSYEKL. The CDR3 has 18 amino acids. The germline V and J ends were trimmed by 0 bases and 1 base, with 16 bases remaining between them. In DNA, the CDR3 is TGCGCCAGCAGCCAAGATGTGGGATTGGTCCTATCTGGAAACACCATATATTTT. It yields the protein CASSQDVGLVLSGNTIYF.

The chain carries TRBV27 and TRBJ2-5, with TRBD2 identical over 8 bases. The V gene end was trimmed by 6 bases and the J gene end by 6 bases; junction bases not matched to a gene: 9. This CDR3 is built from 14 residues. The germline gives CDR1 MNHEY, CDR2 SMNVEV (reference sequence). In DNA, the CDR3 is TGTGCCAGCAGCCCCGGGGTAGCGGGACAGACCCAGTACTTC. Translated, it gives CASSPGVAGQTQYF.

This clone has a handful of counts. The chain employs TRBV2 and TRBJ2-7; maybe TRBD2 (5 bases). Germline-derived CDR1 and CDR2 are SNHLY and FYNNEI. V lost 6 bases and J 0 bases, leaving 12 bases between the germline ends. The CDR3 covers 14 residues. CDR3 DNA sequence: TGTGCCAGCAGGGACGGGGTCCACTCCTACGAGCAGTACTTC. This codes for CASRDGVHSYEQYF.

The V and J genes are TRBV29-1 and TRBJ2-1, with D perhaps TRBD2 (6 bases). This CDR3 spans 13 amino acids. Trimming stripped 1 base from V and 9 bases from J, with 13 bases between. The germline V gene has CDR1 SQVTM and CDR2 ANQGSEA. The CDR3 reads CSVEAGPGGEQFF. The CDR3, as DNA: TGCAGCGTTGAAGCGGGCCCCGGGGGTGAGCAGTTCTTC.

In its sample, this clone was seen once. This chain joins TRBV5-8 and TRBJ2-2, with D hard to call. The V gene lost 0 bases and the J gene lost 1 base, with 7 bases spanning the gap. CDR1 and CDR2 from the germline V gene are SGHTS and YDEGEE. This CDR3 comprises 15 residues. CDR3 nucleotides: TGTGCCAGCAGCTTGGACCGACGGAACACCGGGGAGCTGTTTTTT. Its translation: CASSLDRRNTGELFF.

V and J are TRBV5-1 and TRBJ1-5; no clear D. Between the trimmed V and J ends, which lost 3 bases and 0 bases, there was a span of 10 bases. CDR1 and CDR2 (germline): SGHRS, YFSETQ. CDR3 length: 15 residues. The CDR3 loop reads CASSSTPYSNQPQHF. In nucleotides, the CDR3 is TGCGCCAGCAGCTCGACACCTTATAGCAATCAGCCCCAGCATTTT.

This chain links TRBV28 with TRBJ2-3, with 8 bases that match TRBD1. Germline CDR1 is MDHEN and CDR2 is SYDVKM. The length of the CDR3 is 15 residues. The V segment lost 1 base and the J segment 2 bases; nucleotides outside the gene matches: 2. CDR3 nucleotides: TGTGCCAGCAGTTTATCGGGACAGGTCACAGATACGCAGTATTTT. Protein: CASSLSGQVTDTQYF.